This T cell receptor beta chain was observed in a study of control samples from healthy donors and cancer patients (dated by TCRdb to 2019 to 2021). The CDR3 goes from the cysteine to the phenylalanine over 16 residues. Only the CDR3 DNA is retained, 48 bases long and in frame from the first base. In the germline V gene (reference sequence), CDR1 corresponds to LNHDA and CDR2 to SQIVND. Unmatched junction bases come to 11, with V trimmed by 6 bases and J by 3 bases. The library was obtained by the immunoSEQ multiplex PCR assay. This is the immuneACCESS table as TCRdb keeps it, with only in-frame sequences that have V and J called. A part of the clones is gone; compared with another copy, unresolved V genes explain less than half, and the rest is unexplained. A total of a few hundred thousand clones appear in this sample, approximately 90% of them only once. The ten most abundant clones make up more than 6% of the sample.

On this clone: Its antigen remains unidentified. No much larger clonotype is one base removed from it; base qualities were not supplied.

The chain couples TRBV19 to TRBJ1-2; TRBD1 aligns with 9 central bases. The sample comprised PBMCs. The receptor's source is a man aged 35-49 years with head and neck cancer. Here the CDR3 is given as CASSRPGQGFYYGYTF. In nucleotide form, the sequence is TGTGCCAGTAGCCGCCCGGGACAGGGCTTCTACTATGGCTACACCTTC.